This T cell receptor beta chain came from a study of beta chain features in type 1 diabetes. On this clone: The sample carries other DNA sequences with the same CDR3.

Each donor gave one heparinised blood draw averaging around 120 mL. Investigators reverse transcribed all isolated RNA, so they sequenced expressed TCRB transcripts. Data came from immunoSEQ multiplex PCR; TCRdb stores just in-frame clones and leaves some out. The sample has about 930,000 clones; around a sixth are singletons. CDR3 length: 16 amino acids. V was trimmed by 0 bases and J by 0 bases, leaving 9 bases between them. The germline V gene has CDR1 MNHEY and CDR2 SVGAGI. The sequencing sample was made of naive CD4+ T cells from blood. The TCR originated in a young woman in good health. V usage is TRBV6-5 and J usage is TRBJ2-1; D call uncertain. In DNA, the CDR3 is TGTGCCAGCAGTTACTCGAGCAGAAGCTCCTACAATGAGCAGTTCTTC. Translated, it gives CASSYSSRSSYNEQFF.